This TCR beta chain was found in a study of blood T cell repertoires in COVID-19. This clone appeared a few times. Per the original data handling: It was from reference gene primer amplification that nucleated cell counts were estimated. Method: immunoSEQ multiplex PCR; TCRdb's copy keeps in-frame clones and lacks some. V and J calls and clone size are given by that table; D and trimming were obtained from the DNA. The sample lists 100,000 to 150,000 clones, roughly 92% seen once, with around 2.2% in the top ten. The CDR3 runs to 16 residues. CDR1 LGHNA and CDR2 YSLEER come from the germline V gene. Trimming took 2 bases from V and 3 from J; bases not matched to a gene: 5.

V gene TRBV4-3 combines with J gene TRBJ2-3; 10 bases map to TRBD1. The source material was peripheral blood. This sequence was found in a man aged 45-60 years with COVID-19, enrolled during active disease. This chain's CDR3 is CASSQTPGQGTDTQYF. The DNA for the CDR3 is TGCGCCAGCAGCCAAACTCCGGGACAGGGGACAGATACGCAGTATTTT.